This T cell receptor beta chain was sequenced in a study of early T cells in non-severe SARS-CoV-2 infection. In the study overall: Chains stayed unpaired after sequencing of bulk RNA from unsorted whole blood.

cDNA molecules, individually, were tagged with unique molecular identifiers. MiXCR was run by TCRdb on the 5' RACE reads, yielding one entry per CDR3 protein. The sample has 69,000 or so distinct CDR3 sequences, about 10% seen once. The CDR3 runs 12 residues. V dropped 7 bases and J dropped 6 bases, with 10 bases sitting between them. Germline CDR1 LNHDA, CDR2 SQIVND (reference sequence). This clonotype was observed many times. Sequenced input: whole blood. This receptor was taken from an adult who was a healthcare worker with PCR-confirmed SARS-CoV-2 infection or an uninfected control (not recorded which). This rearrangement joins TRBV19 to TRBJ2-1; perhaps TRBD1 as D (6 bases). CDR3 amino acids: CASKGGGNEQFF. The CDR3, as DNA: TGTGCCAGTAAAGGGGGTGGCAATGAGCAGTTCTTC.